Here is one T cell receptor beta chain with its context. What it binds is unknown. Germline V gene lookup returns CDR1 GTSNPN and CDR2 SVGIG (reference sequence). Trimming left V 4 bases short and J 0 bases short, with 10 bases between. The CDR3 length is 14 residues. This sample was taken from a study of cytomegalovirus exposure and HLA in healthy donors. PCR primers comprised 60 Vbeta and 13 Jbeta primers. Per the original data handling: The authors later counted some 76 million unique TCR beta chains, approximately 10 million of them shared. TCRdb's copy holds only in-frame clones and misses some; the assay was immunoSEQ multiplex PCR. V, J and clone size are taken as reported in that table, and D and trimming were inferred from the DNA itself. The table lists around 100,000 clones, roughly three fifths of them singletons. General study results and limits: Three chains tied to CMV proved CMV antigen-specific in vitro. It was shown in a later analysis that HLA-associated TCR beta chains were more clonally expanded than other, equally common chains.

The source material was PBMCs. The rearrangement links TRBV30 to TRBJ1-3; no clear D. This receptor was obtained from a human donor in good health. The CDR3: CAWNEESSGNTIYF. Here the CDR3 DNA reads TGTGCCTGGAATGAGGAAAGCTCTGGAAACACCATATATTTT.